This T cell receptor beta chain was sequenced for a study of blood T cell repertoires in COVID-19. Study context: T cells, B-cell-depleted T cells, or PBMCs provided the cDNA or gDNA that served as material.

Germline V gene lookup returns CDR1 PRHDT and CDR2 FYEKMQ (reference sequence). The CDR3 totals 16 residues. Trimming removed 6 bases at V and 7 bases at J, with 22 bases between. Original handling: Reference gene primer amplification gave estimated nucleated cell counts. Clones were read by immunoSEQ multiplex PCR, and TCRdb kept only the in-frame ones, dropping some. Clone size and the V and J calls come from that table; the DNA yielded D and trimming. The table has 84,000 or so clones, over 75% seen once. Sequenced material: peripheral blood. This TCR was recovered from a human donor in a cohort sampled during active COVID-19. This chain connects TRBV13 to TRBJ2-1, with D maybe TRBD1 (5 bases). The CDR3 DNA follows: TGTGCCAGCAGGAGGAGACGGCAGGGCGAAAAAAATGAGCAGTTCTTC. Amino acid sequence: CASRRRRQGEKNEQFF.